This TCR beta chain derives from a study of blood T cell repertoires in COVID-19. The overall study: The United States, Italy and Spain provided the acute and convalescent COVID-19 samples. PBMCs, B-cell-depleted T cells, or T cells were the source of the cDNA or gDNA that made up the material.

As handled by the study authors: The authors estimated nucleated cell counts from reference gene primer amplification. Method: immunoSEQ multiplex PCR; TCRdb's copy keeps in-frame clones and lacks some. V, J and clone size were drawn from that table, and D and trimming were deduced from the DNA. The sample lists 160,000 or so clones; about four fifths were seen once. Per the germline V gene, CDR1 is SGHRS and CDR2 is YFSETQ. Trimming pared 4 bases from V and 0 bases from J, leaving 10 bases between. This CDR3 comprises 14 residues. This clone was seen a single time. The rearrangement links TRBV5-1 to TRBJ1-1; D is perhaps TRBD1 (5 bases). The sequence was collected from a woman of 80 years or more with acute or convalescent COVID-19. Specimen: peripheral blood. The DNA of the CDR3 is TGCGCCAGCAGCGTTCAGGACATGAACACTGAAGCTTTCTTT. Its translation is CASSVQDMNTEAFF.